This paragraph reports one TCR beta chain. The antigen this receptor binds is unknown. Qualities for individual bases were not recorded, and no much larger clone is one base off. The CDR3 regions of human TCRbeta chains were analyzed by immunosequencing. In the source study's methods: Repertoire TCRs were checked for matches against a reference library of SARS-CoV-2-specific TCRs that had been generated using the MIRA antigen-specificity platform. Breadth was defined as the fraction of unique TCRs that were SARS-CoV-2-associated, and depth was defined as the fraction of total T cells that were SARS-CoV-2-associated. Using the MIRA data, each spike-specific TCR was assigned both to the spike region to which the TCR was reactive and to a CD4 or CD8 class. Log10-transformed breadth and depth values were compared by one-way ANOVA with Sidak's multiple comparisons tests. TCRdb stores this immuneACCESS table with in-frame sequences only. Part of the clones is absent; in the studies checked, under half of the shortfall reflects unresolved V genes, and no reason is known for the rest. The V and J calls and clone size come from that table; D and trimming were worked out from the DNA. This sample gives 65,000 to 85,000 clones in total; around 88% of them show up just once. 9% to 10% of the sample goes to the ten largest clones.

This entry is derived from a study of T cell responses to AZD1222 COVID-19 vaccine (dated by TCRdb to the early 2020s). Study-wide context: TCR sequencing was performed for some 250 trial participants, of whom about 200 were given two doses of AZD1222 and around 25 were given two doses of MenACWY control vaccine. Trial participants were enrolled by age into 18-55, 56-69 and 70-plus year subgroups, with approximately 150, 28 and 58 TCR-sequenced participants respectively.

The time point label here, explained by the study, means: about 28 days (+/-7) after the second vaccine dose. The meaning of the sample's treatment or condition label: meningococcal conjugate vaccine given as trial control. Samples from vaccinated people were obtained from the UK trials COV001 and COV002, which included a single-blind randomized controlled phase 2/3 trial of AZD1222 (ChAdOx1 nCoV-19) in healthy adults. Trial participant PBMC samples were collected at day 0 and day 28 after the second dose for TCRbeta chain sequencing. Overall results and qualifications from the work: Most participants were white British and females outnumbered males, and the authors suggested that clonal diversity may have been underestimated. The 56-69-year group was small, and its depth increase did not reach significance, likely because of low power. Only a handful of AZD1222 recipients were SARS-CoV-2 seropositive at baseline, limiting conclusions about previously exposed vaccinees. Reportedly, almost half of the unique spike-specific TCRs recognized epitopes lying outside the regions that are mutated in the B.1.351 and B.1.1.7 variants. Spike-specific TCR breadth and depth rose significantly after two AZD1222 doses compared with day 0 and with MenACWY recipients. No day 14 peak-response samples were available, so repertoires were characterized only after the peak T cell response. The vaccine-associated CD4 TCRs covered the entire spike protein, and the dominant responses fell in regions 160-218 and 743-854.

Its CDR3 holds 18 amino acids, cysteine through phenylalanine. The sequence is cut down to CDR3 DNA, 54 bases in frame from base 1. According to the germline V gene (reference sequence), CDR1 reads WNHNN and CDR2 reads SYGVQD. Germline trimming amounts to 7 bases on V and 0 bases on J, with 13 as the count of junction bases outside the gene matches. The clonotype was recovered from an adult who received the MenACWY meningococcal vaccine as a control. The V gene is TRBV10-1 and the J gene is TRBJ1-4, and 8 bases in between align with TRBD1. Sequenced here: peripheral blood, sampled 28 days after the second dose of the MenACWY control vaccine. In nucleotides, the sequence is TGCGCCAGCAATTATTTCGCCAGGGGGCATGCAACTAATGAAAAACTGTTTTTT. It encodes CASNYFARGHATNEKLFF.